This T cell receptor beta chain was retrieved from a study of T cells in Graves' hyperthyroidism and ophthalmopathy. Amplification yielded TCR beta CDR3 regions, with RNA transcripts as the source. TCR CDR3 regions were first amplified by RT-PCR with HTBI primers. TCRdb reprocessed the multiplex PCR reads via MiXCR and lists one record per CDR3 protein. The profile covers approximately 350,000 distinct CDR3 sequences, with 13% to 15% appearing a single time and about 21% taken by the ten largest. This clonotype occurred many times. The CDR3 runs to 16 residues. Trimming removed 2 bases at V and 0 bases at J, with 11 bases between. Germline V CDR1 and CDR2: SGHAT, FQNNGV.

The chain recombines TRBV11-2 with TRBJ2-1; D is possibly TRBD2 (6 bases). Sequenced material: blood. The sequence was collected from a woman aged 60-70 years with Graves' ophthalmopathy. The CDR3 protein is CASSLRGGSSYNEQFF. Written as DNA, the CDR3 is TGTGCCAGCAGCTTACGCGGAGGGAGCTCCTACAATGAGCAGTTCTTC.